This entry features one TCR beta chain sequence. The data were obtained in a study of blood T cell repertoires in COVID-19. Study-wide context: The origin of the acute and convalescent COVID-19 samples was the United States, Italy and Spain. PBMCs, B-cell-depleted T cells, or T cells were the source of the cDNA or gDNA that made up the material.

The table came from immunoSEQ multiplex PCR; TCRdb's copy has only in-frame clones and leaves some out. The sample has roughly 180,000 clones, 79% seen once; the top ten hold around 8%. Germline values: CDR1 LNHDA, CDR2 SQIVND (reference sequence). The CDR3 is 14 amino acids. V lost 3 bases and J 5 bases, leaving 13 bases between the germline ends. The Seattle patients, enrolled during active infection, were followed longitudinally. The source of this sequence is a woman in her sixties with COVID-19, enrolled during active disease. The sample consisted of peripheral blood. The chain links TRBV19 to TRBJ2-5, with D possibly matching TRBD1 (6 bases). The CDR3 DNA is TGTGCCAGTAGTATTGCAGGGGCTGGTGAGACCCAGTACTTC. It is translated as CASSIAGAGETQYF.